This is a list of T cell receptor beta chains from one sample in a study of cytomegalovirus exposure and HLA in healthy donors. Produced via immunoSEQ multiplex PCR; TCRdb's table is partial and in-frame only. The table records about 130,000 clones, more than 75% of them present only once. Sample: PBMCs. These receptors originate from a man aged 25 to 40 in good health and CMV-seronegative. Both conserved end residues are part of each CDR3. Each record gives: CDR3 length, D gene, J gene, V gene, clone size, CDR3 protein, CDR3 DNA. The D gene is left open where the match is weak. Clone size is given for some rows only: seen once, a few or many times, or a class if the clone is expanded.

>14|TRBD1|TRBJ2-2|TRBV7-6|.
CASSQGGRTGELFF
TGTGCCAGCAGCCAAGGGGGCAGGACCGGGGAGCTGTTTTTT
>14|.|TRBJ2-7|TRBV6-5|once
CASTRSRSNYEQYF
TGTGCCAGCACTCGCAGTCGGTCGAACTACGAGCAGTACTTC
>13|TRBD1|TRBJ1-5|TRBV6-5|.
CASSDRVAQPQHF
TGTGCCAGCAGTGACAGGGTGGCTCAGCCCCAGCATTTT
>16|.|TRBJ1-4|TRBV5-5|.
CASSLVPQVINEKLFF
TGTGCCAGCAGCTTGGTACCACAGGTGATTAATGAAAAACTGTTTTTT
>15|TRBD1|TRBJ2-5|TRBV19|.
CASSTGTGFFATQYF
TGTGCCAGTAGTACTGGGACAGGATTTTTCGCGACCCAGTACTTC
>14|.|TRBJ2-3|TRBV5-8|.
CASRTGVSTDTQYF
TGTGCCAGCAGAACGGGAGTTAGCACAGATACGCAGTATTTT
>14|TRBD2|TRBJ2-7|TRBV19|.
CASSRLAGEYEQYF
TGTGCCAGTAGTCGACTAGCGGGAGAATACGAGCAGTACTTC
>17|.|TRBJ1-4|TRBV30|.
CAWSAKQGDKTNEKLFF
TGTGCCTGGAGTGCGAAACAAGGGGATAAAACTAATGAAAAACTGTTTTTT
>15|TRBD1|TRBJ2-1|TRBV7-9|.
CASSPGTGRSGEQFF
TGTGCCAGCAGCCCTGGGACAGGGCGGAGTGGTGAGCAGTTCTTC
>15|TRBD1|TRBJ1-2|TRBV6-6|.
CASSTTGDSSYGYTF
TGTGCCAGCAGTACTACAGGGGATTCGAGTTATGGCTACACCTTC
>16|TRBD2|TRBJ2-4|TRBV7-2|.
CASSRSSGLAKNIQYF
TGTGCCAGCAGCCGATCTAGCGGACTAGCCAAAAACATTCAGTACTTC
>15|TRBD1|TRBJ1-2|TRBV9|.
CASSPEDRATYGYTF
TGTGCCAGCAGCCCCGAGGACAGGGCCACCTATGGCTACACCTTC
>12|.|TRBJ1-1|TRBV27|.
CASSRGDTEAFF
TGTGCCAGCAGTCGGGGGGACACTGAAGCTTTCTTT
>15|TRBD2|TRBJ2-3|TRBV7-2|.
CASSLQAGVVDTQYF
TGTGCCAGCAGCTTACAAGCGGGAGTCGTAGATACGCAGTATTTT
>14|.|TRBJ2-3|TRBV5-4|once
CASSFRTATDTQYF
TGTGCCAGCAGCTTCCGGACAGCCACAGATACGCAGTATTTT
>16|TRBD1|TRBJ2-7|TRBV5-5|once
CASSFGTGTGVGEQYF
TGTGCCAGCAGCTTTGGAACCGGGACAGGGGTGGGGGAGCAGTACTTC
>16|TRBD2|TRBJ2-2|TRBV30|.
CAWSVRWASGRSELFF
TGTGCCTGGAGTGTACGATGGGCTAGCGGTCGCTCGGAGCTGTTTTTT
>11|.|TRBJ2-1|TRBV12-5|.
CASGTRDEQFF
TGTGCTAGTGGTACACGGGATGAGCAGTTCTTC